The entry that follows covers one T cell receptor beta chain sequence. There is no known antigen for this receptor. The record has no base qualities; no much larger clone is one base away. This specimen comes from a study of blood T cell repertoires in COVID-19 (TCRdb year 2020). About the study as a whole: Samples from collaborators originated in the United States, Italy and Spain and spanned both the acute and convalescent phases of COVID-19. The prospective study material was composed of cDNA or gDNA derived from T cells, B-cell-depleted T cells, or PBMCs. The samples were drawn from two sources: the first 160 participants of the ongoing ImmuneRACE study, and fewer than 1,500 subjects contributed by 6 global collaborators. Deeply sampled blood TCRbeta repertoires from subjects exposed to, actively infected with, or recovered from COVID-19 were included in the dataset. A freely available public database, intended as a resource for researchers studying the immune response to SARS-CoV-2, is where the repertoires were released. HLA class I and class II types, where available, came from metadata supplied by the sample provider rather than from assay-based typing. The sample metadata nearly always contained a de-identified subject ID, COVID-19 status, age in years and sex.

One collaborating source in Seattle enrolled patients while the patients were actively infected and followed the patients over time throughout the course of disease. Each collaborating institution followed its own protocols to collect whole blood in K2EDTA tubes. For TCRbeta analysis, collaborators shipped samples in one of three forms: frozen whole blood, isolated PBMCs, or DNA extracted from either of those sample types. Via the germline V gene (reference sequence), CDR1 is LNHDA and CDR2 SQIVND. Including the terminal cysteine and phenylalanine, the CDR3 comprises 15 residues. Of all the DNA, just the CDR3 is kept, 45 bases in frame from base 1. V and J are truncated by 3 bases and 2 bases respectively, leaving an intervening sequence of 11 bases. Study-wide conclusions, independent of this receptor: How much clinical and demographic metadata was included differed by source and by participant, and the metadata was provided uncurated.

TCRbeta CDR3 regions were amplified from genomic DNA using the immunoSEQ Assay, a bias-controlled multiplex PCR. Concerning the study's data processing: The number of nucleated cells in each sample was estimated from the amplification of reference gene primers within the assay. Sequence reads were collapsed and filtered to measure the absolute abundance of every unique TCRbeta CDR3 rearrangement. For each sample, productive Simpson clonality was calculated as the square root of Simpson's diversity index over productive rearrangements. TCRdb obtained this table from immuneACCESS and retained in-frame rearrangements with V and J assigned. These tables miss some clones; where compared with another copy, unresolved V genes account for less than half of the shortfall, and the remainder is unexplained. V, J and clone size are those of that table, while D and trimming were read from the DNA. For this sample there are fewer than 50,000 clones; roughly 70% appear just once. The leading ten clones occupy over 9.5% of the sample.

The origin of this receptor is a man aged 70-80 years with COVID-19, enrolled during active disease. Sequenced material: peripheral blood. The chain is assembled from TRBV19 and TRBJ2-1; the D gene is perhaps TRBD1, on 6 matching bases. The CDR3 in this case is CASSMQGRTYNEQFF. Here is the DNA: TGTGCCAGTAGTATGCAGGGGCGGACCTACAATGAGCAGTTCTTC.